The clone carrying this T cell receptor beta chain was observed many times. As yet, its antigen is unknown. This sample was taken from a study of metastatic and nonmetastatic thyroid tumors. Before thyroid surgery, none of the patients had received any treatment. Per the original data handling: Researchers built a distant-metastasis classifier for papillary thyroid cancer that drew on CDR3 differences across clinicopathological groups. TCRdb reprocessed the PCR reads via MiXCR. The V and J calls were not made by the authors but by TCRdb's processing. The data contain about 17,000 clones, roughly 25% of them singletons. General study results and limits: The study reportedly found significantly higher TCR beta diversity in malignant thyroid tumors than benign nodules, in blood and tumor.

The germline V gene encodes CDR1 SGHKS and CDR2 YYEKEE (reference sequence). The CDR3 loop spans 15 amino acids. V was pared by 3 bases and J by 10 bases, with 11 bases of the junction left unmatched. Sequencing was performed on tumor tissue. The chain uses TRBV5-5 and TRBJ2-1, with 9 bases lining up with TRBD1. The receptor comes from a female donor with papillary thyroid cancer or a benign thyroid nodule (not recorded which). Some clones in this sample may be carry-over from other donors' samples. This CDR3 is CASSSPTGGSREQFF. Here the CDR3 DNA reads TGTGCCAGCAGCTCTCCGACAGGGGGTTCGCGGGAGCAGTTCTTC.